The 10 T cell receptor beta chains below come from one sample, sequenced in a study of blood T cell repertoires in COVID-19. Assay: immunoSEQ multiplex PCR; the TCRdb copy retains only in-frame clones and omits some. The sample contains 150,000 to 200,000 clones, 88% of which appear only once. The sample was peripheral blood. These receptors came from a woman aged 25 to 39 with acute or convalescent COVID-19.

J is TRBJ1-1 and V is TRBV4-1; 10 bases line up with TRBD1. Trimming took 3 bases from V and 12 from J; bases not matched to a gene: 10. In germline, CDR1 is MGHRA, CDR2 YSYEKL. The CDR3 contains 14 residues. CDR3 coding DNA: TGCGCCAGCAGCCAGCCGGACAGGGGGACTACGACTTTCTTT. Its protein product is CASSQPDRGTTTFF.

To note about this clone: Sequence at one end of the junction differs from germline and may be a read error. CDR3 residues: CATSDVRGSEYNKQFF. In DNA form, the CDR3 reads TGTGCCACCAGTGACGTAAGGGGGAGCGAGTACAATAAGCAGTTCTTC. This rearrangement joins TRBV24-1 to TRBJ2-1, with D perhaps TRBD1 (6 bases). The CDR3 extends over 16 amino acids. Germline CDR1 KGHDR, CDR2 SFDVKD.

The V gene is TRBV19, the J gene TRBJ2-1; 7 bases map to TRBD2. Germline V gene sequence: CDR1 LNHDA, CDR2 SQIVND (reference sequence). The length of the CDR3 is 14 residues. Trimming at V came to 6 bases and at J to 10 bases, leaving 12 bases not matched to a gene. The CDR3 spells CASSPRGRAGEQFF. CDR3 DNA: TGTGCCAGTAGCCCTCGAGGGAGGGCGGGGGAGCAGTTCTTC. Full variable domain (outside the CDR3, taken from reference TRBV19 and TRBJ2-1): DGGITQSPKYLFRKEGQNVTLSCEQNLNHDAMYWYRQDPGQGLRLIYYSQIVNDFQKGDIAEGYSVSREKKESFPLTVTSAQKNPTAFYLCASSPRGRAGEQFFGPGTRLTVL.

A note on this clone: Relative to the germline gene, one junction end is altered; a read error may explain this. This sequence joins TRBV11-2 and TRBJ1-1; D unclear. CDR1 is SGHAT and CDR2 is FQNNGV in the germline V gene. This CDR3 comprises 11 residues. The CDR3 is CASSLGTTAFF. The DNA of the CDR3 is TGTGCCAGCAGTTTAGGCACTACAGCTTTCTTT.

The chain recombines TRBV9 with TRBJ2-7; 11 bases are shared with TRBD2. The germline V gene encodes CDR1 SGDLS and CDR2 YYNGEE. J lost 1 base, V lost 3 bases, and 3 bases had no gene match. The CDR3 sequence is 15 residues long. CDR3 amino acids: CASSEGLAESYEQYF. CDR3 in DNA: TGTGCCAGCAGCGAGGGACTAGCGGAGTCCTACGAGCAGTACTTC.

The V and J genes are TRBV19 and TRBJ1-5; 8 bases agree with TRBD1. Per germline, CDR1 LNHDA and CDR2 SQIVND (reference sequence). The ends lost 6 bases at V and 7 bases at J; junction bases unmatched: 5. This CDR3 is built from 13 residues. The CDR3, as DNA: TGTGCCAGTAGCCAGGACAGGGCCCAGCCCCAGCATTTT. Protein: CASSQDRAQPQHF.

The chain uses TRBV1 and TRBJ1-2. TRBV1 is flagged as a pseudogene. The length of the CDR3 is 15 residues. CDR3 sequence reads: CTSSNPVQRGYGYTF. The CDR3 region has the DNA TGCACCAGCAGCAATCCCGTTCAGCGAGGCTATGGCTACACCTTC.

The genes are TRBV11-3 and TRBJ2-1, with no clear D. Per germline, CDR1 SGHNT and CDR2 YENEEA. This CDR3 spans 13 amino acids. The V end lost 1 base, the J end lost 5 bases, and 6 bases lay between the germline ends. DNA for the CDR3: TGTGCCAGCAGCTTAGGCCAGGACAATGAGCAGTTCTTC. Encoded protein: CASSLGQDNEQFF.

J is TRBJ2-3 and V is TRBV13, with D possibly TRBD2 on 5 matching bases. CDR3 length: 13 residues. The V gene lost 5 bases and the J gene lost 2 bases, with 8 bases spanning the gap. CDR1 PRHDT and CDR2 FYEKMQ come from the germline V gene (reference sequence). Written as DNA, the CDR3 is TGTGCCAGCAGCCGGACTGTCACAGATACGCAGTATTTT. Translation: CASSRTVTDTQYF.

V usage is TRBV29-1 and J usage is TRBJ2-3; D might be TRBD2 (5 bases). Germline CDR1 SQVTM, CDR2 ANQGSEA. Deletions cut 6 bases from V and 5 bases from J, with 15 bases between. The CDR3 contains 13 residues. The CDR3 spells CSVSREPKDTQYF. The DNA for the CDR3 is TGCAGCGTATCAAGGGAGCCAAAAGATACGCAGTATTTT.